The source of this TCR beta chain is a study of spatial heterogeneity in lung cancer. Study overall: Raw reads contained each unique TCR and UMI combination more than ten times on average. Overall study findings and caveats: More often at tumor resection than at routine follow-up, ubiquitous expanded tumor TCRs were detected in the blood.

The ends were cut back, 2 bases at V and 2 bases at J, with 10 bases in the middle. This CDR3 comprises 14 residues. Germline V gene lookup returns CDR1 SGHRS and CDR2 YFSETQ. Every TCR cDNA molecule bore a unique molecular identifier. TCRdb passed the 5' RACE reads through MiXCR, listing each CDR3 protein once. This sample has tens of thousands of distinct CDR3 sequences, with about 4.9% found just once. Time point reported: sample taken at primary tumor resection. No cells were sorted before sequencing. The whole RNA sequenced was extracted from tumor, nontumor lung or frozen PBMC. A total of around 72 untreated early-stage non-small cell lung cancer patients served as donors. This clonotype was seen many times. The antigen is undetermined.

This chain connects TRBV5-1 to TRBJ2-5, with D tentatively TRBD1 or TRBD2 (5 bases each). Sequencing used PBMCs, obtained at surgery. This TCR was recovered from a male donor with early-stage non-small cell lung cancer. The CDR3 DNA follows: TGCGCCAGCAGCTTCGGGACGAATCAAGAGACCCAGTACTTC. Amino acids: CASSFGTNQETQYF.